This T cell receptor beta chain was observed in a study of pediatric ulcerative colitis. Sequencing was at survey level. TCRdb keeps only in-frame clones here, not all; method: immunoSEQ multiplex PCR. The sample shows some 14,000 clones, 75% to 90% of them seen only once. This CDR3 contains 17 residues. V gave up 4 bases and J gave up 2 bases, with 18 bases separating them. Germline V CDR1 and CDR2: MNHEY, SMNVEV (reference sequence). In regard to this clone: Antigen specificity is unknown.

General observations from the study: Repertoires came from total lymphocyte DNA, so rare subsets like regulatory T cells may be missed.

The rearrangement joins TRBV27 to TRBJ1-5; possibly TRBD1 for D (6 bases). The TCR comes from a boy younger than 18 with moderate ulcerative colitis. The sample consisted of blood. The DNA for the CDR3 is TGTGCCAGCAGTTCCCGGGGGGCGCGTGATGGCAATCAGCCCCAGCATTTT. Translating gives CASSSRGARDGNQPQHF.